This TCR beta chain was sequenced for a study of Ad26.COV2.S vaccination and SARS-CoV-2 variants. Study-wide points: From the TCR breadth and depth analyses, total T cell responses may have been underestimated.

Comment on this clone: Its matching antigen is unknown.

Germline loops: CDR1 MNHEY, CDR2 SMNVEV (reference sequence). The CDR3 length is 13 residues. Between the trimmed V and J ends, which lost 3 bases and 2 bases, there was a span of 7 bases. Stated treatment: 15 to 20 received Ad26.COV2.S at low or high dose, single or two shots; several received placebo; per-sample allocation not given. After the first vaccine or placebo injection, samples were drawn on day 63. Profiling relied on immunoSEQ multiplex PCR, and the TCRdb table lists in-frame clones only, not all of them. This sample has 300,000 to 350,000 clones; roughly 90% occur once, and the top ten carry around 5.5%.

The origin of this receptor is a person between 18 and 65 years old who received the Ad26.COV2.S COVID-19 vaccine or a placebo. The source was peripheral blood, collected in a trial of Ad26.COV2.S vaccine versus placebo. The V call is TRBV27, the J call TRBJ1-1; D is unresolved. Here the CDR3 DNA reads TGTGCCAGCAGTTTTTCGGGTAACACTGAAGCTTTCTTT. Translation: CASSFSGNTEAFF.